These 9 T cell receptor beta chains came from one sample sequenced in a study of cytomegalovirus exposure and HLA in healthy donors. The primer mix had 60 Vbeta and 13 Jbeta primers. Repertoires were generated with immunoSEQ multiplex PCR, while TCRdb's copy carries only in-frame clones and drops some. This sample has 180,000 or so clones, with more than 65% found just once. The source material was PBMCs. The receptors stem from a male donor in good health and CMV-seronegative.

This chain links TRBV11-2 with TRBJ2-5, with 8 bases fitting TRBD2. Germline lookup yields CDR1 SGHAT and CDR2 FQNNGV. J was trimmed by 5 bases and V by 5 bases; bases with no gene match: 7. The CDR3 covers 14 residues. The DNA of the CDR3 is TGTGCCAGCAGCGTCAGGACTAGCCGGGAGACCCAGTACTTC. It encodes CASSVRTSRETQYF.

The V call is TRBV4-3, the J call TRBJ2-1; TRBD2 agrees at 8 bases. Germline V CDR1 and CDR2: LGHNA, YSLEER. The length of the CDR3 is 18 residues. With V trimmed by 3 bases and J by 8 bases, 18 bases remained unmatched. The CDR3 protein is CASSHTAGAGRVRDEQFF. DNA of the CDR3: TGCGCCAGCAGCCATACAGCGGGAGCCGGACGCGTGCGGGATGAGCAGTTCTTC.

Comment on this clone: The same CDR3 is also encoded by other DNA sequences in this sample. This chain joins TRBV5-4 and TRBJ1-2; 7 bases align to TRBD1. The germline gives CDR1 SGHNT, CDR2 YYREEE (reference sequence). The CDR3 is made up of 15 amino acids. The J segment lost 5 bases and the V segment lost 4 bases, leaving 11 bases of the junction unmatched. As DNA, the CDR3 is TGTGCCAGCAGCCTGGGACCCCAGGGGGAATATGGCTACACCTTC. This translates into CASSLGPQGEYGYTF.

V gene TRBV7-9 combines with J gene TRBJ2-5, with 7 bases aligning to TRBD2. The DNA matches TRBJ2-7 better at its end, which makes the J call doubtful. Germline CDR1 and CDR2: SEHNR and FQNEAQ (reference sequence). This CDR3 is built from 15 residues. The CDR3 bases are TGTGCCAGCAGCCGAAATGGGGGGGGATACTACGAGCAGTACTTC. It encodes CASSRNGGGYYEQYF.

This clone has just a few counts. The chain recombines TRBV6-5 with TRBJ1-4, with 10 bases aligning to TRBD1. This CDR3 contains 16 residues. After removal of 0 bases from V and 7 bases from J, the junction contained 5 bases not matched to a gene. CDR1 is MNHEY and CDR2 is SVGAGI in the germline V gene. The CDR3 sequence is CASSYSGTGVIEKLFF. The CDR3 DNA sequence: TGTGCCAGCAGTTACTCCGGGACAGGGGTAATTGAAAAACTGTTTTTT.

This chain connects TRBV29-1 to TRBJ2-5; 10 nucleotides agree with TRBD1. The DNA end lines up better with TRBJ2-7; the J call may be wrong. In germline, CDR1 is SQVTM, CDR2 ANQGSEA. The CDR3 is 13 residues long. The CDR3 DNA reads TGCAGCTACCGGGACAGGGGTCTCTACGAGCAGTACTTC. It specifies CSYRDRGLYEQYF.

The chain links TRBV19 to TRBJ1-1, with a possible D match to TRBD1 (5 bases). Trimming stripped 4 bases from V and 1 base from J, with 13 bases between. CDR3 length equals 15 residues. CDR1 is LNHDA and CDR2 is SQIVND in the germline V gene (reference sequence). CDR3 loop: CASSTYRFGNTEAFF. CDR3 nucleotides: TGTGCCAGTAGTACCTACAGGTTTGGGAACACTGAAGCTTTCTTT.

The chain couples TRBV7-6 to TRBJ2-4, with D possibly matching TRBD2 (5 bases). Trimming took 4 bases from V and 8 from J, leaving 9 bases between them. Germline CDR1 and CDR2: SGHVS and FNYEAQ. This CDR3 has 12 amino acids. Here the CDR3 reads CASSWPGDIQYF. CDR3 nucleotides: TGTGCCAGCAGCTGGCCCGGGGACATTCAGTACTTC.

The J gene is TRBJ2-7, the V gene TRBV29-1; tentative D call: TRBD1 (5 bases). Germline loops: CDR1 SQVTM, CDR2 ANQGSEA. The CDR3 totals 12 residues. The V and J ends lost 4 bases and 4 bases respectively, with 11 bases between them. The CDR3 region has the DNA TGCAGCGTTGCGGAAGGGGCGTACGAGCAGTACTTC. Protein product: CSVAEGAYEQYF.